One TCR beta chain is described in this entry. Its antigen is not identified. The CDR3 runs 13 residues. Germline-derived CDR1 and CDR2 are SEHNR and FQNEAQ (reference sequence). Trimming pared 3 bases from V and 1 base from J, leaving 6 bases between. In TCRdb, the 5' RACE reads were re-called with MiXCR into one record per CDR3 protein. The table shows about 800,000 distinct CDR3 sequences, with approximately 10% occurring only once. This sample stems from a study of CD8 T cells in ankylosing spondylitis. General study points: Disease-associated clones were CD8+ and fairly uncommon in peripheral blood. Reportedly, matched ankylosing spondylitis synovial fluid was significantly enriched for disease-linked clones. There were earlier reports of some motif variants in reactive arthritis synovial fluid and blood. About 8 highly homologous variants made up a TCR beta motif, and this motif appeared characteristic of ankylosing spondylitis blood.

Sequencing used blood, either unsorted or a sorted T cell fraction (not recorded which). V and J are TRBV7-9 and TRBJ1-1; D is uncertain. The receptor was isolated from a male donor with ankylosing spondylitis. The CDR3 sequence is CASSFLSNTEAFF. The DNA of the CDR3 is TGTGCCAGCAGCTTCTTATCGAACACTGAAGCTTTCTTT.